These T cell receptor beta chains were read from a single sample in a study of T cell responses to AZD1222 COVID-19 vaccine. Measured with immunoSEQ multiplex PCR; TCRdb has only the in-frame clones, and not every one. The table has roughly 98,000 clones, 88% seen once. The input for sequencing was peripheral blood, taken 28 days after the second AZD1222 dose. The receptors here all came from an adult who received the AZD1222 COVID-19 vaccine. Each CDR3 is given with its conserved first and last residue. D genes are given only for firm matches. Clone size is not always given. Where it is, it says once, few, many or a class for expanded clones.

j_call clone_size d_call v_call cdr3_nt cdr3_aa
TRBJ1-1 NA NA TRBV2 TGTGCCAGCCGCTCCGACAGACTCATGAACACTGAAGCTTTCTTT CASRSDRLMNTEAFF
TRBJ2-1 NA NA TRBV11-3 TGTGCCAGCACCTATTACTCATATGAGCAGTTCTTC CASTYYSYEQFF
TRBJ1-3 NA NA TRBV6-5 TGTGCCAGCAGGGCCACAGGGACTGGAAACACCATATATTTT CASRATGTGNTIYF
TRBJ1-1 NA NA TRBV19 TGTGCCAGTAGTTACGGTTGGGTCAGCATGAACACTGAAGCTTTCTTT CASSYGWVSMNTEAFF
TRBJ1-4 NA TRBD1 TRBV30 TGTGCCTGGGGCGGGACAGGGGGCAATGAAAAACTGTTTTTT CAWGGTGGNEKLFF
TRBJ2-7 NA TRBD1 TRBV7-2 TGTGCCAGCAGCGTAACCGGGACAGGGTATGTAGCCTCCTACGAGCAGTACTTC CASSVTGTGYVASYEQYF
TRBJ1-6 NA NA TRBV7-2 TGTGCCAGCAGCTTACGGAGGGATTCACCCCTCCACTTT CASSLRRDSPLHF
TRBJ1-5 NA TRBD1 TRBV19 TGTGCCAGTAGTATGACAGGGAGGGGCAATCAGCCCCAGCATTTT CASSMTGRGNQPQHF
TRBJ2-3 few TRBD2 TRBV6-5 TGTGCCAGCAGCCAACTAGCGGGTGGGGCCGATACGCAGTATTTT CASSQLAGGADTQYF
TRBJ2-1 NA TRBD2 TRBV9 TGTGCCAGCAGGCCAGGACTAGCCACCGCCGATGAGCAGTTCTTC CASRPGLATADEQFF
TRBJ2-7 once NA TRBV6-2/TRBV6-3 TGTGCCAGCAGTCAACCGCGGGGACAGACCTACGAGCAGTACTTC CASSQPRGQTYEQYF
TRBJ1-1 once NA TRBV14 TGTGCCAGCAGCCAAGAGGGGGCCACTGAAGCTTTCTTT CASSQEGATEAFF
TRBJ2-1 NA TRBD2 TRBV7-7 TGTGCCAGCAGCTTAGATGGGAGGGCGGGAAATGAGCAGTTCTTC CASSLDGRAGNEQFF
TRBJ2-4 once NA TRBV7-2 TGTGCCAGCAGCTTAAAAGACATTCAGTACTTC CASSLKDIQYF
TRBJ2-7 NA NA TRBV2 TGTGCCAGCAGCCTGGACAGCTACGAGCAGTACTTC CASSLDSYEQYF
TRBJ1-1 NA NA TRBV7-9 TGTGCCAGCAGCTTAAGGTGGGATTTGAACACTGAAGCTTTCTTT CASSLRWDLNTEAFF
TRBJ1-6 NA NA TRBV6-5 TGTGCCAGCAGTTACTCGGGGCAAGGGGATTCACCCCTCCACTTT CASSYSGQGDSPLHF
TRBJ2-1 NA NA TRBV7-6 TGTGCCAGCAGCTCTATCGAGTCTTCGGAGCAGTTCTTC CASSSIESSEQFF
TRBJ1-1 NA TRBD1 TRBV5-1 TGCGCCAGCAGCCCTCCAGGGGGGGGAAACACTGAAGCTTTCTTT CASSPPGGGNTEAFF
TRBJ1-4 NA TRBD1 TRBV10-3 TGTGCCATCAGTGATTCGGGGGGACAGAGCAATGAAAAACTGTTTTTT CAISDSGGQSNEKLFF
TRBJ2-3 NA NA TRBV24-1 TGTGCCACCAGCAAACTCAGCACAGATACGCAGTATTTT CATSKLSTDTQYF
TRBJ2-7 NA NA TRBV6-2/TRBV6-3 TGTGCCAGCAGTTACCCGGGCAGGGACTACGAGCAGTACTTC CASSYPGRDYEQYF
TRBJ2-3 NA TRBD2 TRBV6-6 TGTGCCAGCAGCGATAGCGGGAGAAGCACAGATACGCAGTATTTT CASSDSGRSTDTQYF
TRBJ2-3 NA NA TRBV7-3 TGTGCCAGCAGTTCCGGGGGGACATACAGCACAGATACGCAGTATTTT CASSSGGTYSTDTQYF
TRBJ2-7 NA NA TRBV5-4 TGTGCCAGCAGCTTGAGGACGCCGGGAGAGCAGTACTTC CASSLRTPGEQYF
TRBJ1-2 few TRBD1 TRBV5-4 TGTGCCACCGGGCCGGGACAGGGCTTCTATGGCTACACCTTC CATGPGQGFYGYTF
TRBJ1-2 NA TRBD1 TRBV19 TGTGCCAGTAGTCCCCTTGAGGACAGGGGGCGAGGCTACACCTTC CASSPLEDRGRGYTF
TRBJ2-7 NA TRBD2 TRBV30 TGTGCCTGGAGTGTGAGACTAGCGGGAGACTACGAGCAGTACTTC CAWSVRLAGDYEQYF
TRBJ2-1 few NA TRBV18 TGTGCCAGCTCACCACTGTCGAGCGGGTACAATGAGCAGTTCTTC CASSPLSSGYNEQFF
TRBJ1-1 NA NA TRBV19 TGTGCCAGTAGTCTTTCATTGAACACTGAAGCTTTCTTT CASSLSLNTEAFF
TRBJ1-4 NA NA TRBV2 TGTGCCAGCAGTGAACGAGTACCGGGTGAAAAACTGTTTTTT CASSERVPGEKLFF
TRBJ2-7 NA NA TRBV3-1/TRBV3-2 TGTGCCAGCAGCCAACTCCCCTTAGTATTCTACGAGCAGTACTTC CASSQLPLVFYEQYF
TRBJ2-6 once NA TRBV18 TGTGCCAGCTCACCTCGAGGGGCTGGGGCCAACGTCCTGACTTTC CASSPRGAGANVLTF
TRBJ2-2 once NA TRBV20-1 TGCAGTGCTAGTGAGTTTCAAGACACCGGGGAGCTGTTTTTT CSASEFQDTGELFF
TRBJ1-2 NA TRBD1 TRBV7-9 TGTGCCAGCAGCTCAGGACAGGGGTATGGCTACACCTTC CASSSGQGYGYTF
TRBJ2-1 NA TRBD2 TRBV5-1 TGCGCCAGCAGCTTCGGACTAGCGGGAGGGCCCGCCTACAATGAGCAGTTCTTC CASSFGLAGGPAYNEQFF
TRBJ1-4 NA TRBD1 TRBV28 TGTGCCAGCAGTTCAGGGACAGTGGGTGAAAAACTGTTTTTT CASSSGTVGEKLFF
TRBJ1-2 NA TRBD1 TRBV18 TGTGCCAGCTCACCTCAGGGGGCAAGTGGCTACACCTTC CASSPQGASGYTF
TRBJ2-1 NA TRBD1 TRBV6-5 TGTGCCAGCAGTTACAGAGCCGGGACAGGGTACAATGAGCAGTTCTTC CASSYRAGTGYNEQFF
TRBJ2-2 NA NA TRBV9 TGTGCCAGCAGCGTAGAATGGTCGGGCCCCGGGGAGCTGTTTTTT CASSVEWSGPGELFF
TRBJ2-7 NA TRBD1 TRBV12-3/TRBV12-4 TGTGCCAGCAGTCGAGGGGGCTCCCTCGAGCAGTACTTC CASSRGGSLEQYF
TRBJ1-5 NA NA TRBV19 TGTGCCAGTAATCAGGGGAGGGACCAGCCCCAGCATTTT CASNQGRDQPQHF
TRBJ1-6 NA NA TRBV23-1 TGCGCCAGCAGTCAATCGCGATCAGGGGCCAGGAATGGTCGTGGTTCACCCCTCCACTTT CASSQSRSGARNGRGSPLHF
TRBJ2-7 NA NA TRBV3-1/TRBV3-2 TGTGCCAGCAGCCAATCATACAGATACGAGCAGTACTTC CASSQSYRYEQYF
TRBJ2-7 few NA TRBV30 TGTGCCTGGAGGCGTGACGGTACAGGAAACTTC CAWRRDGTGNF
TRBJ2-1 few TRBD2 TRBV4-2 TGTGCCAGCAGCCAACCCTCTAGCGGGAGTAGGAATGAGCAGTTCTTC CASSQPSSGSRNEQFF